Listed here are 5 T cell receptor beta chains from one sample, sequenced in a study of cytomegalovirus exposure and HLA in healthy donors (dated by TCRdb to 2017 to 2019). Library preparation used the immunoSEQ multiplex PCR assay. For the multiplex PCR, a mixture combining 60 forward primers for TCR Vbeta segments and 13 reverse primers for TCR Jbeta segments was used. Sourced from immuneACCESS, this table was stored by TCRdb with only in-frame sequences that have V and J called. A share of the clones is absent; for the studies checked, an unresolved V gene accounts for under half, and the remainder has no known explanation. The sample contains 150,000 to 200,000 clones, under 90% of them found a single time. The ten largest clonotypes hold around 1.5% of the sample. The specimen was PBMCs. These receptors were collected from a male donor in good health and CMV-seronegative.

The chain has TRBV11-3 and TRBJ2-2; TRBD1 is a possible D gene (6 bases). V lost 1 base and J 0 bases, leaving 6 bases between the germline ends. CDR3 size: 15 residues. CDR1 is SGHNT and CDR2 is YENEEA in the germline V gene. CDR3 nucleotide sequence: TGTGCCAGCAGCTTAGGGGGGCCGAACACCGGGGAGCTGTTTTTT. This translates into CASSLGGPNTGELFF.

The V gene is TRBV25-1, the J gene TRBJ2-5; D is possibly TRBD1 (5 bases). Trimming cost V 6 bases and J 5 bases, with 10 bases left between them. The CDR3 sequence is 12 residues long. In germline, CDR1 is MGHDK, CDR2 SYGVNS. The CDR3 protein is CASRVGVETQYF. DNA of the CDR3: TGTGCCAGCAGGGTAGGGGTGGAGACCCAGTACTTC.

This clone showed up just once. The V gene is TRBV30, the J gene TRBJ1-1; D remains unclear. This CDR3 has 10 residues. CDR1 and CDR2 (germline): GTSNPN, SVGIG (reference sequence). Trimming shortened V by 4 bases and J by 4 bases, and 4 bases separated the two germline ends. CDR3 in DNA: TGTGCCTGGAAACTCACTGAAGCTTTCTTT. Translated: CAWKLTEAFF.

This CDR3 is CASFEGQGYQPQHF. The CDR3 region has the DNA TGTGCCAGCTTTGAGGGACAGGGGTATCAGCCCCAGCATTTT. The chain couples TRBV6-6 to TRBJ1-5, with TRBD1 identical over 10 bases. The CDR3 totals 14 residues. CDR1 MNHNY and CDR2 SVGAGI come from the germline V gene (reference sequence). Trimming removed 8 bases from V and 5 bases from J; junction bases left unmatched: 6.

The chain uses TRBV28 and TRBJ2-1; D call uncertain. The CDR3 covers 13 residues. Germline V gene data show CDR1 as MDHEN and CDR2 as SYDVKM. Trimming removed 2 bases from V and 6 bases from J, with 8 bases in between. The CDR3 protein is CASSLELPNEQFF. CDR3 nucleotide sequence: TGTGCCAGCAGTTTAGAACTCCCCAATGAGCAGTTCTTC. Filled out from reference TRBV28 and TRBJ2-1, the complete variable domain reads DVKVTQSSRYLVKRTGEKVFLECVQDMDHENMFWYRQDPGLGLRLIYFSYDVKMKEKGDIPEGYSVSREKKERFSLILESASTNQTSMYLCASSLELPNEQFFGPGTRLTVL.